This section outlines one T cell receptor (beta chain) sequence together with its context. Original processing notes: Reference gene primer amplification in the assay estimated nucleated cell counts. Produced via immunoSEQ multiplex PCR; TCRdb's table is partial and in-frame only. V, J and clone size were drawn from that table, and D and trimming were deduced from the DNA. The profile shows 180,000 or so clones, 70% to 80% of them singletons. Trimming took 4 bases from V and 0 from J, leaving 16 bases between them. Germline lookup yields CDR1 LNHNV and CDR2 YYDKDF (reference sequence). CDR3 length equals 16 residues. This sample is part of a study of blood T cell repertoires in COVID-19.

The chain recombines TRBV15 with TRBJ2-7; D gene uncertain. The TCR was taken from a man in his sixties who had been exposed to COVID-19. The sample consisted of PBMCs or T cells enriched from blood (not recorded which). CDR3 DNA: TGTGCCACCAGCAAACCCGCACAGAAAAACTCCTACGAGCAGTACTTC. This codes for CATSKPAQKNSYEQYF.